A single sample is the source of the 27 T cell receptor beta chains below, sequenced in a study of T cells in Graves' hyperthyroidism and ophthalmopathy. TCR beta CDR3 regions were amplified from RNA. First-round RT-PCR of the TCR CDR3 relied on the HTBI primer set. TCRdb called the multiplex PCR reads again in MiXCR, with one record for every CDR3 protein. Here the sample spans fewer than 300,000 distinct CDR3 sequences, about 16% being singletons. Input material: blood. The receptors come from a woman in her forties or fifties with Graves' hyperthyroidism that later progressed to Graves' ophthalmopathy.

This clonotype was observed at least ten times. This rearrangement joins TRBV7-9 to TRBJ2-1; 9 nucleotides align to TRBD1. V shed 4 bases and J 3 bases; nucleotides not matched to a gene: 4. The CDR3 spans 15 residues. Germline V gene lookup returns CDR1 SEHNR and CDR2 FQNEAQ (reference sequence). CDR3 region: CASSSPGQGYNEQFF. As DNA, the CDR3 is TGTGCCAGCAGCTCACCGGGACAGGGCTACAATGAGCAGTTCTTC.

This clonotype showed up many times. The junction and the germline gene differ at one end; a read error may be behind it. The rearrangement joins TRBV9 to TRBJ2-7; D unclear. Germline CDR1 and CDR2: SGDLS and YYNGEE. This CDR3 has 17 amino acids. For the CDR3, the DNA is TGTGCCAGCAGCGCAAGCACCAGACTCCTGGGATCCTACGAACAGTACTTC. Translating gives CASSASTRLLGSYEQYF.

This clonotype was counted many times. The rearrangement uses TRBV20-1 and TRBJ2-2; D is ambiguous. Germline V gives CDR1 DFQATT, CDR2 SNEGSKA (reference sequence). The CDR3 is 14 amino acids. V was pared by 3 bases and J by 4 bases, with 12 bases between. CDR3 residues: CSASPRRATGELFF. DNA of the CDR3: TGCAGTGCTAGTCCCCGACGGGCCACCGGGGAGCTGTTTTTT.

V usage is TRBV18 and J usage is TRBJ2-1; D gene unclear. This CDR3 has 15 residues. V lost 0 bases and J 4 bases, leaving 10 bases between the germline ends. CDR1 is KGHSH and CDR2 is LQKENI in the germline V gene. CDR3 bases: TGTGCCAGCTCACCACCGCTTCAGAATTACAATGAGCAGTTCTTC. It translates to CASSPPLQNYNEQFF.

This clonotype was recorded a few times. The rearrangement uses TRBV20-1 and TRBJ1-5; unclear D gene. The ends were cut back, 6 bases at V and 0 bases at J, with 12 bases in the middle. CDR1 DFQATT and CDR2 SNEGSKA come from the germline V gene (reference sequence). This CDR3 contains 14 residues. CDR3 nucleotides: TGCAGTGCCCAAAGGGTGGGTAGCAATCAGCCCCAGCATTTT. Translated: CSAQRVGSNQPQHF.

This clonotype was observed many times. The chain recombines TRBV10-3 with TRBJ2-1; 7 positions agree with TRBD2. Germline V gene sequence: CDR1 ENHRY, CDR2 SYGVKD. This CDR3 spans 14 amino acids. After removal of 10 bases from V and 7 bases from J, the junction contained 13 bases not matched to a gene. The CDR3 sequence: CASGAGAVGNEQFF. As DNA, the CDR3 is TGTGCCAGTGGGGCGGGAGCGGTCGGGAATGAGCAGTTCTTC.

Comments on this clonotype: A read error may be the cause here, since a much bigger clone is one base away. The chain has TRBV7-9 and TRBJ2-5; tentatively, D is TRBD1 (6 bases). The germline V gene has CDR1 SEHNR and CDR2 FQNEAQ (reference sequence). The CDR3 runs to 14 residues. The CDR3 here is CASSPGWGQGTQYF. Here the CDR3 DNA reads TGTGCCAGCAGCCCCGGATGGGGGCAAGGGACCCAGTACTTC.

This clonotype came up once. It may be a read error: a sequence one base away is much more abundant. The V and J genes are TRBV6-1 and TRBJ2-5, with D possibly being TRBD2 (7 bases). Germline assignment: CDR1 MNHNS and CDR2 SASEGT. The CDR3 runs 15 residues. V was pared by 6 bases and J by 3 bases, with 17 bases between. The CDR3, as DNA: TGTGCCAGCAGGAGGGGGACTACCGAAAAAGAGACCCAGTACTTC. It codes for CASRRGTTEKETQYF.

The CDR3 loop is CSVYTSGRASNEQFF. The DNA of the CDR3 is TGCAGCGTTTACACTAGCGGGAGGGCCTCAAATGAGCAGTTCTTC. The V and J genes are TRBV29-1 and TRBJ2-1; 13 nucleotides match TRBD2. Per the germline V gene, CDR1 is SQVTM and CDR2 is ANQGSEA. The CDR3 is 15 residues long. Trimming at V came to 5 bases and at J to 7 bases, leaving 8 bases not matched to a gene.

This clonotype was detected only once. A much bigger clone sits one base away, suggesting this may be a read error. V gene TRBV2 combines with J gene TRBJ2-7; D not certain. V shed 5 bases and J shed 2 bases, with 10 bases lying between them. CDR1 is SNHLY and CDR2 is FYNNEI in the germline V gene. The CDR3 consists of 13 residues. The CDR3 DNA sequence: TGTGCCAGCAGTACTGAGCCCACCTACGAGCAGTACTTC. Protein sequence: CASSTEPTYEQYF.

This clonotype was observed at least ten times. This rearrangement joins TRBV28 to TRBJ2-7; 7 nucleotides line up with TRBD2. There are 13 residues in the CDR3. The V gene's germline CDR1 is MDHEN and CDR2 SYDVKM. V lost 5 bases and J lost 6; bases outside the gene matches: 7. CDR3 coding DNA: TGTGCCAGCAGTACCCAAGCGGGGTTCGAGCAGTACTTC. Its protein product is CASSTQAGFEQYF.

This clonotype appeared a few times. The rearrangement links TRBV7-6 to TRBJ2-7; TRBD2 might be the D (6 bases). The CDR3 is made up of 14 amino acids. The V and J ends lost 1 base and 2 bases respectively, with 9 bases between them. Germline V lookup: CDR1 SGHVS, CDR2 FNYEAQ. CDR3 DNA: TGTGCCAGCAGCTTAGAGGAGGGGCCCTACGAGCAGTACTTC. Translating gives CASSLEEGPYEQYF.

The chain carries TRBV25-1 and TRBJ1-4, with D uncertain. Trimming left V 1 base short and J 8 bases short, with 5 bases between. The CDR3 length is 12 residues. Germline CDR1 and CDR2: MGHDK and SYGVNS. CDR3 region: CASSEWKEKLFF. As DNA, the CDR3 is TGTGCCAGCAGTGAATGGAAAGAAAAACTGTTTTTT.

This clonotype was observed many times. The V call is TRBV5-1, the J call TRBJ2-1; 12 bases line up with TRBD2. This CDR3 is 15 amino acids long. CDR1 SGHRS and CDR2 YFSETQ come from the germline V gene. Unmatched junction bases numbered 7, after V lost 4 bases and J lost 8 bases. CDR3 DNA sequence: TGCGCCAGCAGCCTGGTTGGGACTAGCGGGTATGAGCAGTTCTTC. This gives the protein CASSLVGTSGYEQFF.

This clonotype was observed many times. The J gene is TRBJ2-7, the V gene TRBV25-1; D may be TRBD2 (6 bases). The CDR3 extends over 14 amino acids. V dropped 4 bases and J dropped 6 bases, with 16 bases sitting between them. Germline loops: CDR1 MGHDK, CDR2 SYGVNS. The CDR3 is CASSVGGALGEQYF. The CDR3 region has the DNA TGTGCCAGCAGTGTTGGCGGGGCCCTCGGCGAGCAGTACTTC.

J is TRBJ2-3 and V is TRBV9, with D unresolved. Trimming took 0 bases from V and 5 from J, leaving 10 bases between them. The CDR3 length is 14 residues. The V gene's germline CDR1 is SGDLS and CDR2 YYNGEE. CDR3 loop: CASSVANSGDTQYF. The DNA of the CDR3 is TGTGCCAGCAGCGTAGCTAATTCGGGAGATACGCAGTATTTT.

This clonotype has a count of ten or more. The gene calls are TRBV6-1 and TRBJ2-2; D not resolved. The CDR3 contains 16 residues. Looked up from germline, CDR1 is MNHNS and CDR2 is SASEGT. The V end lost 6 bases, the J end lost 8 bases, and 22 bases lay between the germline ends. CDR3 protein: CASRDIRAPWSGELFF. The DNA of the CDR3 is TGTGCCAGCAGGGATATCCGGGCCCCATGGTCTGGGGAGCTGTTTTTT.

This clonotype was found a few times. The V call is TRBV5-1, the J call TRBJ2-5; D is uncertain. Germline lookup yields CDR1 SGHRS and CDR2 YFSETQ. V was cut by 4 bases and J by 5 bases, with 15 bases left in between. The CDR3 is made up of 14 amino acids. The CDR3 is CASSLNWVGETQYF. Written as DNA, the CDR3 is TGCGCCAGCAGCCTAAATTGGGTCGGGGAGACCCAGTACTTC.

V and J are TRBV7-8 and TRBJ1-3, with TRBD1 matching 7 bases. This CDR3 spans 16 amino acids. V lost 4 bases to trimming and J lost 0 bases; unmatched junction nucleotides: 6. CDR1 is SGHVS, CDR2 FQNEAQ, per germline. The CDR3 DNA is TGTGCCAGCAGCTCCCGGGACAGTAGCTCTGGAAACACCATATATTTT. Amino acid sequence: CASSSRDSSSGNTIYF.

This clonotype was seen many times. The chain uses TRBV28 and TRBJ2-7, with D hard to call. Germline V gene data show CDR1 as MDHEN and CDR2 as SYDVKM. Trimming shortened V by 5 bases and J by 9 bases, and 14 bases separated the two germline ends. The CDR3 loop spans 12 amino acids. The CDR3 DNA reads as TGTGCCAGCAGTCGGCCGGTCGCGCGGCAGTACTTC. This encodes CASSRPVARQYF.

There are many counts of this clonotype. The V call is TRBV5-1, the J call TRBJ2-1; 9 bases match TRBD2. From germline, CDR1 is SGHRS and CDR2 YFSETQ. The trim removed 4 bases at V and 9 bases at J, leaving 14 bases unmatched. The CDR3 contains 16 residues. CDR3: CASSHTRAGGGGEQFF. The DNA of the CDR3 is TGCGCCAGCAGCCATACGCGAGCGGGAGGAGGGGGTGAGCAGTTCTTC.

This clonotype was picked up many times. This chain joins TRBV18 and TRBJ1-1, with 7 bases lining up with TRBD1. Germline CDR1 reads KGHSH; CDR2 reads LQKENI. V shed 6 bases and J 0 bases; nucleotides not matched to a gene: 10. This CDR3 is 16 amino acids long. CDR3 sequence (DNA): TGTGCCAGCTCTCCCGGGACAGTGACGATGAACACTGAAGCTTTCTTT. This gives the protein CASSPGTVTMNTEAFF.

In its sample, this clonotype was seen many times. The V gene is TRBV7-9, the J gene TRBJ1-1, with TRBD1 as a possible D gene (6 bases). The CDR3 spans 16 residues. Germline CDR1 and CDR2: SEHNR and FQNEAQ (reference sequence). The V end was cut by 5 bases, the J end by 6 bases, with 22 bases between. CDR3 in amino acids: CASSILILGGGPEAFF. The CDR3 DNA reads TGTGCCAGCAGCATCCTAATTCTGGGAGGGGGACCTGAAGCTTTCTTT. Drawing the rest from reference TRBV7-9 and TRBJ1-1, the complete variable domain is DTGVSQNPRHKITKRGQNVTFRCDPISEHNRLYWYRQTLGQGPEFLTYFQNEAQLEKSRLLSDRFSAERPKGSFSTLEIQRTEQGDSAMYLCASSILILGGGPEAFFGQGTRLTVV.

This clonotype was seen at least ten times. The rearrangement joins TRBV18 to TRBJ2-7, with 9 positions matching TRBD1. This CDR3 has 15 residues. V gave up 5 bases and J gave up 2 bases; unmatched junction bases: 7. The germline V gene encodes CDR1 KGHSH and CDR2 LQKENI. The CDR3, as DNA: TGTGCCAGCTCAATGCGGACAGGGGATCCCTACGAGCAGTACTTC. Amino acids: CASSMRTGDPYEQYF.

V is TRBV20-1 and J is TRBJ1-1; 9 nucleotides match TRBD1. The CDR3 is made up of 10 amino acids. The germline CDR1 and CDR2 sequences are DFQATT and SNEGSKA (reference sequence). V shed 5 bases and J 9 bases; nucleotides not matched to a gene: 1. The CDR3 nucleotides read TGCAGTGCTGGGACAGGGAAAGCTTTCTTT. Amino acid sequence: CSAGTGKAFF.

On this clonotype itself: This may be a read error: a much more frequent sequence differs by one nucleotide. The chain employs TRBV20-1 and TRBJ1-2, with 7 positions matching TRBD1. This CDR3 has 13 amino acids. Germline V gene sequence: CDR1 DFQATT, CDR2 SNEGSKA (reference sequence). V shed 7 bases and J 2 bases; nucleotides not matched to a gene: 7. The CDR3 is CSDRTGVNYGYTF. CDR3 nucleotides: TGCAGTGATAGGACAGGCGTCAACTATGGCTACACCTTC.

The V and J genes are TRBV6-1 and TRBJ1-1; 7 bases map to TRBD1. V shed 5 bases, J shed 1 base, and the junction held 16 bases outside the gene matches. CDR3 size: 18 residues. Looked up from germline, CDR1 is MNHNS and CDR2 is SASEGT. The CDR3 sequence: CASSSSGDSRTANTEAFF. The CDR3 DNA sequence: TGTGCCAGCAGTTCCTCCGGGGACAGCAGGACAGCGAACACTGAAGCTTTCTTT.